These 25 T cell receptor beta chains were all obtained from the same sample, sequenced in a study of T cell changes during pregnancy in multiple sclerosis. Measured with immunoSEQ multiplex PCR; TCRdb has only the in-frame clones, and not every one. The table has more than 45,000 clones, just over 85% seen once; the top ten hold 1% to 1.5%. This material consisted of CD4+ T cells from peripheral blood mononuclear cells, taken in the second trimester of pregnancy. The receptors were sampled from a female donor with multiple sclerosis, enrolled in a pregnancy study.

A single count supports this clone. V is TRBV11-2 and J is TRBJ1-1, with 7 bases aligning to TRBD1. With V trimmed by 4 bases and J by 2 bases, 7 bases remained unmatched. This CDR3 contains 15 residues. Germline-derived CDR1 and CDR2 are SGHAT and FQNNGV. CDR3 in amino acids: CASSSGQTINTEAFF. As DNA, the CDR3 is TGTGCCAGCAGCTCGGGACAGACAATAAACACTGAAGCTTTCTTT. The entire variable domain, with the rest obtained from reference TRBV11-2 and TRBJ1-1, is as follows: EAGVAQSPRYKIIEKRQSVAFWCNPISGHATLYWYQQILGQGPKLLIQFQNNGVVDDSQLPKDRFSAERLKGVDSTLKIQPAKLEDSAVYLCASSSGQTINTEAFFGQGTRLTVV.

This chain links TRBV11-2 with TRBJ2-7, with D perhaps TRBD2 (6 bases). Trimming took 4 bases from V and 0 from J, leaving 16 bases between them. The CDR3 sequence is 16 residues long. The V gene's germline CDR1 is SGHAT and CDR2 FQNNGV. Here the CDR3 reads CASSSRGLANSYEQYF. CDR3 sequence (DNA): TGTGCCAGCAGCTCCCGGGGACTGGCCAACTCCTACGAGCAGTACTTC. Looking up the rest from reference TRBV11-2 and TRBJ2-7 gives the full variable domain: EAGVAQSPRYKIIEKRQSVAFWCNPISGHATLYWYQQILGQGPKLLIQFQNNGVVDDSQLPKDRFSAERLKGVDSTLKIQPAKLEDSAVYLCASSSRGLANSYEQYFGPGTRLTVT.

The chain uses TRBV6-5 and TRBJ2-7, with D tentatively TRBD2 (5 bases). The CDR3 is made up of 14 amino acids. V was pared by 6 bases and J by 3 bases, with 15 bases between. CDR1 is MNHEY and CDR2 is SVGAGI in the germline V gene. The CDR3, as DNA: TGTGCCAGCAGCTTCCTTGGAGGAAACTACGAGCAGTACTTC. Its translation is CASSFLGGNYEQYF.

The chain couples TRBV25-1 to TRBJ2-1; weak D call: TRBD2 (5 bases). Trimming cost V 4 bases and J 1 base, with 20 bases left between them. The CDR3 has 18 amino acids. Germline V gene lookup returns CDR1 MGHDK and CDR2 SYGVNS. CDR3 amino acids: CASSGPWSAQRSYNEQFF. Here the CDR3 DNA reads TGTGCCAGCAGTGGCCCCTGGTCGGCTCAGCGGTCCTACAATGAGCAGTTCTTC.

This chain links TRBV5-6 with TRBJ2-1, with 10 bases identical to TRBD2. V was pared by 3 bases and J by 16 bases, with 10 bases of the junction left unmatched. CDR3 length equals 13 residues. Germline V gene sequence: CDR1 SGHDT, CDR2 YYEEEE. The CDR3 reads CASSSGLAAKYFF. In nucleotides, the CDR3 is TGTGCCAGCAGCTCCGGACTAGCGGCCAAATATTTCTTC.

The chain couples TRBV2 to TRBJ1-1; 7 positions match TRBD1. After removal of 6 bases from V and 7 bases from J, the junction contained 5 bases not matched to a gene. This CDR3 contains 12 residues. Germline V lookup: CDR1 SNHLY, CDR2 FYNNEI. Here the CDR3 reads CASRDRMGEAFF. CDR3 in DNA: TGTGCCAGCAGGGACAGGATGGGTGAAGCTTTCTTT. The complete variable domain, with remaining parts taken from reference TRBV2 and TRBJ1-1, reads EPEVTQTPSHQVTQMGQEVILRCVPISNHLYFYWYRQILGQKVEFLVSFYNNEISEKSEIFDDQFSVERPDGSNFTLKIRSTKLEDSAMYFCASRDRMGEAFFGQGTRLTVV.

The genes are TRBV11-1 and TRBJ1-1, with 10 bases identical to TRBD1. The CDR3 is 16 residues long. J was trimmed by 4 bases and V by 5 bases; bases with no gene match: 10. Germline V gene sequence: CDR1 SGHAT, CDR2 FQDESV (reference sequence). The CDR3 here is CASSLRTGGRGTEAFF. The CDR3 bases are TGTGCCAGCAGCCTAAGGACAGGGGGTCGGGGCACTGAAGCTTTCTTT.

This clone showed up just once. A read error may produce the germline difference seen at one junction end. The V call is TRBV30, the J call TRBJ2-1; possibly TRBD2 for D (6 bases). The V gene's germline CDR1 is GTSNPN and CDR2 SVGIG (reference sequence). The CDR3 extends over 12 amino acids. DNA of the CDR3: TGTGCCTGGAGTATAAGGACTACCCGGATGATCTTC. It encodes CAWSIRTTRMIF.

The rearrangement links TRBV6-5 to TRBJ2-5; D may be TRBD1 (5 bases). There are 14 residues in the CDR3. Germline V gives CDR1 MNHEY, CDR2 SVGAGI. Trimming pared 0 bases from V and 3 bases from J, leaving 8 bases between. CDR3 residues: CASSYSVGEETQYF. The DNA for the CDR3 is TGTGCCAGCAGTTACTCGGTAGGGGAAGAGACCCAGTACTTC.

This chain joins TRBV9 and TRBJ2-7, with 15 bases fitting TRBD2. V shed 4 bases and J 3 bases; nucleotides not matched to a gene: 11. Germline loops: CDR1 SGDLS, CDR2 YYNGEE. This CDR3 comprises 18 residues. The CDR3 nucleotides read TGTGCCAGCAGCCCACGGACTAGCGGGAGGGCCCCTAGCTACGAGCAGTACTTC. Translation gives CASSPRTSGRAPSYEQYF.

The CDR3: CASSTQGDSYNEQFF. The CDR3 DNA sequence: TGTGCCAGCAGTACACAGGGGGATTCCTACAATGAGCAGTTCTTC. V and J are TRBV2 and TRBJ2-1; TRBD1 agrees at 8 bases. The CDR3 has 15 residues. J gave up 1 base and V 5 bases, and 4 bases lay outside the gene matches. CDR1 is SNHLY, CDR2 FYNNEI, per germline.

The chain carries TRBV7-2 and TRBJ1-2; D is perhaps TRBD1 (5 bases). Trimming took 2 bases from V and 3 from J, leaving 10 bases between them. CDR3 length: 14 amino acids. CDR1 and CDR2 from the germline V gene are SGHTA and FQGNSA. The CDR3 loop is CASSLQGSDYGYTF. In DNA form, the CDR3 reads TGTGCCAGCAGCTTACAGGGATCAGACTATGGCTACACCTTC.

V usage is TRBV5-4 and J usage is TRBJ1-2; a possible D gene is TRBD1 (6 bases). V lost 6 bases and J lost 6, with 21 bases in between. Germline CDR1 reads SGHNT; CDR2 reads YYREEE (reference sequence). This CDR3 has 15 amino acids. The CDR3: CASTPTQTGPHGYTF. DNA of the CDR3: TGTGCCAGCACCCCGACCCAGACAGGCCCCCATGGCTACACCTTC. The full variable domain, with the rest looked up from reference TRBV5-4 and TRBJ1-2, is ETGVTQSPTHLIKTRGQQVTLRCSSQSGHNTVSWYQQALGQGPQFIFQYYREEENGRGNFPPRFSGLQFPNYSSELNVNALELDDSALYLCASTPTQTGPHGYTFGSGTRLTVV.

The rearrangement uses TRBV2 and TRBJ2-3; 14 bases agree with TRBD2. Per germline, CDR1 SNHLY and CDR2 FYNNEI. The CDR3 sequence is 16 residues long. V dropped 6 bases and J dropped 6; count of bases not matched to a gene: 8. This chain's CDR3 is CASSPTSGRVVDTQYF. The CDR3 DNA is TGTGCCAGCAGCCCGACTAGCGGGAGGGTAGTGGATACGCAGTATTTT.

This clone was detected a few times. For the CDR3, the DNA is TGTGCCAGCAGTTCAGGGGGAAGCAATCAGCCCCAGCATTTT. It encodes CASSSGGSNQPQHF. The V gene is TRBV28, the J gene TRBJ1-5; TRBD1 aligns across 7 bases. V shed 4 bases and J 1 base; nucleotides not matched to a gene: 1. CDR3 size: 14 residues. Germline V CDR1 and CDR2: MDHEN, SYDVKM.

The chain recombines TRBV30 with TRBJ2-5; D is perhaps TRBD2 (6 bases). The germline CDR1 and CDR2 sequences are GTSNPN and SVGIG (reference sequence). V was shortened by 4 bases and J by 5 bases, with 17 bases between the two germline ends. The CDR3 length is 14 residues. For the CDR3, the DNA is TGTGCCTGGAAGGGGACTGCAGCTGGTGAGACCCAGTACTTC. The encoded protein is CAWKGTAAGETQYF.

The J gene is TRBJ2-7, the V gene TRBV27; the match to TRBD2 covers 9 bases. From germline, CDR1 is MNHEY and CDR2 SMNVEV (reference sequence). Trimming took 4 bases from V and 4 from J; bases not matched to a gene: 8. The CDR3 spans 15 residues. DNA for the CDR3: TGTGCCAGCAGTTCCCCCTTAGCGGGAGTTTACGAGCAGTACTTC. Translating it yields CASSSPLAGVYEQYF.

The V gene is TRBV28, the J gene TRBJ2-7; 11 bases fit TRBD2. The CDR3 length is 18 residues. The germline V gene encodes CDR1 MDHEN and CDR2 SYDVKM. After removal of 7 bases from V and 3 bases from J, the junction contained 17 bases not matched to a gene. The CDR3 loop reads CASTSPGLAALSYYEQYF. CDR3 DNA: TGTGCCAGCACTTCTCCGGGACTAGCGGCCCTCTCTTACTACGAGCAGTACTTC.

The CDR3 region is CAWGLWQEAGYTF. CDR3 nucleotides: TGTGCCTGGGGGCTGTGGCAGGAAGCTGGCTACACCTTC. V is TRBV30 and J is TRBJ1-2; D gene uncertain. This CDR3 contains 13 residues. Trimming left V 5 bases short and J 7 bases short, with 17 bases between. The V gene's germline CDR1 is GTSNPN and CDR2 SVGIG (reference sequence).

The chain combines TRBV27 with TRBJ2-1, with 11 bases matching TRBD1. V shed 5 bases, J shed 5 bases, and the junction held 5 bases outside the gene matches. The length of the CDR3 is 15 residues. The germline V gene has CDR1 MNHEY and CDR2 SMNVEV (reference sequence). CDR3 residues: CASSPDRGRDNEQFF. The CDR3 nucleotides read TGTGCCAGCAGTCCGGACAGGGGGCGGGACAATGAGCAGTTCTTC.

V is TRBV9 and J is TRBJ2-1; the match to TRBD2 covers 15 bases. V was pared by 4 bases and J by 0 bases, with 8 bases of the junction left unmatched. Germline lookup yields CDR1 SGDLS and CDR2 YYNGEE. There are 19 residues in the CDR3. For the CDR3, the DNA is TGTGCCAGCAGCCCAGGGACTAGCGGGAGGCCCAGCTCCTACAATGAGCAGTTCTTC. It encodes CASSPGTSGRPSSYNEQFF.

The CDR3 region is CASSLTDSWGPQHF. The DNA for the CDR3 is TGTGCCAGCAGCTTAACGGACTCCTGGGGGCCCCAGCATTTT. The chain carries TRBV5-5 and TRBJ1-5; D call uncertain. V lost 2 bases, J lost 9 bases, and 15 bases lay in between. Looked up from germline, CDR1 is SGHKS and CDR2 is YYEKEE (reference sequence). The CDR3 has 14 amino acids. Combining the CDR3 with reference TRBV5-5 and TRBJ1-5 gives the whole variable domain DAGVTQSPTHLIKTRGQQVTLRCSPISGHKSVSWYQQVLGQGPQFIFQYYEKEERGRGNFPDRFSARQFPNYSSELNVNALLLGDSALYLCASSLTDSWGPQHFGDGTRLSIL.

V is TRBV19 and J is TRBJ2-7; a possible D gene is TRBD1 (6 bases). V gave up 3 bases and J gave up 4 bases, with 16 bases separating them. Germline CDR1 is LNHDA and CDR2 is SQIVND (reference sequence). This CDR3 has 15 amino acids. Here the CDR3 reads CASSIRSGANYEQYF. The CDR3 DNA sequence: TGTGCCAGTAGTATTCGGTCAGGGGCCAATTACGAGCAGTACTTC.

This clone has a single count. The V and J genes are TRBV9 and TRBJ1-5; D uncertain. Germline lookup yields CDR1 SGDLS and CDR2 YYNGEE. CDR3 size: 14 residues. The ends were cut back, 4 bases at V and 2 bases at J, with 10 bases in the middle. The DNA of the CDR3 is TGTGCCAGCAGCTTAGACATTGGCAATCAGCCCCAGCATTTT. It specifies CASSLDIGNQPQHF.

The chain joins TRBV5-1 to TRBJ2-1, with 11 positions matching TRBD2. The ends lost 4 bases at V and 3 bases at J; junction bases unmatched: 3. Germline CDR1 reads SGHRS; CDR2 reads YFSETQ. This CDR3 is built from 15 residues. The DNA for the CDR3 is TGCGCCAGCAGCCCTAGCGGGAGGAGCTACAATGAGCAGTTCTTC. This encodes CASSPSGRSYNEQFF.